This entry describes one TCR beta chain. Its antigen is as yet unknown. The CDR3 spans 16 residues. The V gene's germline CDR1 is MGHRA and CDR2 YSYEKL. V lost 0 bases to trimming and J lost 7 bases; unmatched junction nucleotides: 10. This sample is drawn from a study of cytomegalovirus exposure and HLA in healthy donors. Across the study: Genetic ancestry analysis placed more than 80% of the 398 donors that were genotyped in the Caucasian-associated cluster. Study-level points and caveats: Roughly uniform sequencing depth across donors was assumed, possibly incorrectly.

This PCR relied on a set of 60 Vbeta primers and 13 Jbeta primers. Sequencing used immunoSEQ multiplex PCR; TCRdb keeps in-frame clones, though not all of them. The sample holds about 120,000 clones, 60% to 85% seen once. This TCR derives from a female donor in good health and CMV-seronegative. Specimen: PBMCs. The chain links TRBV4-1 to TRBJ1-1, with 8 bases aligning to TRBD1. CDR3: CASSQDSSGGGLEAFF. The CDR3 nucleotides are TGCGCCAGCAGCCAAGATAGCTCAGGGGGCGGTCTTGAAGCTTTCTTT.